The present entry profiles one TCR beta chain with its context. Its specific antigen is unknown. The input lacks base qualities; no much larger clone sits a single base away. This record comes from a study of Ad26.COV2.S vaccination and SARS-CoV-2 variants (dated by TCRdb to the early 2020s). Some background on the complete study: Donors in the vaccine arm were drawn from COV1001, a phase I-IIa trial of Ad26.COV2.S in healthy adults that was multicentre, randomized, double-blind and placebo-controlled. A total of about 30 samples were included in the TCR-sequenced set, comprising some 20 Ad26.COV2.S vaccine recipients, 5 placebo recipients and 8 SARS-CoV-2 convalescent individuals. Participants in the trial were split at random into five groups of five each, receiving low-dose or high-dose Ad26.COV2.S once or twice, or else placebo on both occasions. Ad26.COV2.S was given intramuscularly at 5x10^10 or 1x10^11 viral particles, as a single shot or as two shots 56 days apart. Sequencing of the TCRbeta repertoire served to evaluate the specificity and breadth of SARS-CoV-2-reactive T cell receptors following Ad26.COV2.S vaccination. Throughout the experiments and outcome assessment, investigators stayed blinded to trial group allocation.

Explained via the paper, the treatment or condition label denotes: roughly 19 received Ad26.COV2.S at low or high dose, single or two shots; roughly 5 received placebo; per-sample allocation not given. For vaccine and placebo recipients, the sequenced repertoires came from samples collected on day 63 after the first injection. Between 29 July and 7 August 2020, Cohort 1b enrolled 20 to 30 adults aged 18-55 years at one site in Boston, USA. Ad26.COV2.S was a replication-incompetent adenovirus type 26 vector that expressed a prefusion-stabilized SARS-CoV-2 spike protein derived from the original Wuhan strain. The immunoSEQ Assay was the method used to sequence TCRbeta CDR3 regions. After extraction, genomic DNA underwent amplification by bias-controlled multiplex PCR, followed by high-throughput sequencing. The paper's data handling went like this. To quantify the absolute abundance of every unique TCRbeta CDR3 region, sequences were collapsed and filtered. T cell fraction was estimated by normalizing TCRbeta template counts to usable DNA, with usable DNA measured through amplification of reference genes found in all nucleated cells. Repertoire TCRs were annotated as SARS-CoV-2-specific by exact matching of V gene, CDR3 amino acid sequence and J gene to a known reactive TCR set. The reference SARS-CoV-2 TCR set was derived from MIRA and filtered for enrichment in COVID-19-positive ImmuneCODE repertoires, a step that removed public or cross-reactive TCRs. Using the MIRA antigens, annotated TCRs were further analysed by specific ORF or by position within an ORF. Breadth was defined as annotated unique rearrangements over total unique productive rearrangements; depth was the summed frequency of those rearrangements. Two-sided Wilcoxon rank-sum tests were applied when comparing TCR breadth between groups. The table was pulled from immuneACCESS by TCRdb, which kept in-frame rearrangements only. Such tables lose some clones; where checked, under half of the loss comes from unresolved V genes, and the rest has no known cause. Clonal size and the V and J genes are those of that table, whereas D and trimming came from the DNA. The sample yields around 250,000 clones; around 88% were counted once. The ten top clones hold less than 3.5% of the sample.

Findings and caveats that apply to the study as a whole: Ad26.COV2.S recipients had higher spike-specific TCR breadth than placebo recipients (P = 0.0014). The authors noted that the TCR breadth and depth analyses may have underestimated total T cell responses. Substantial breadth of spike-specific CD8+ and CD4+ T cell responses was reported after vaccination. The study was not powered for comparison of responses between vaccine doses or regimens. Vaccine and placebo recipients had similar non-spike TCR breadth, a finding consistent with the vaccine containing only spike.

Sequences were derived from peripheral blood, sampled in a trial of Ad26.COV2.S vaccine versus placebo. This clonotype originated in a person aged 18-65 years who received the Ad26.COV2.S COVID-19 vaccine or a placebo.

The CDR3 here reads CASSPVAPPRGNEQFF. The nucleotide sequence is given as TGTGCCAGCAGCCCAGTGGCTCCTCCCCGGGGCAATGAGCAGTTCTTC. The chain is encoded by TRBV7-8 joined to TRBJ2-1; the D segment could be TRBD2, given 5 matching bases. The CDR3 numbers 16 residues from cysteine through phenylalanine. The entry retains the CDR3 DNA only, 48 bases that are in frame from base 1. V was cut back by 5 bases and J by 6 bases, leaving a gap of 20 bases between them. The germline V gene specifies SGHVS as CDR1 and FQNEAQ as CDR2.